This TCR beta chain was captured by sequencing in a study of monozygotic twins with inflammatory bowel disease. TCRdb processed the 5' RACE reads again and assigns one entry to each CDR3 protein, with no DNA. This repertoire includes more than 95,000 distinct CDR3 sequences. Of note for this clonotype: Its antigen is undetermined.

Findings of the study overall: Against healthy co-twins, IBD patients had lower TCRbeta diversity (measured by inverse Simpson).

The CDR3 sequence is 13 residues long. Germline values: CDR1 SGHVS, CDR2 FQNEAQ. This rearrangement joins TRBV7-8 to TRBJ2-7. This TCR was sampled from a human donor with ulcerative colitis or Crohn's disease, or a healthy co-twin of an affected twin (not recorded which). The sequencing sample was made of blood. The CDR3 is CASRHRGSYEQYF.